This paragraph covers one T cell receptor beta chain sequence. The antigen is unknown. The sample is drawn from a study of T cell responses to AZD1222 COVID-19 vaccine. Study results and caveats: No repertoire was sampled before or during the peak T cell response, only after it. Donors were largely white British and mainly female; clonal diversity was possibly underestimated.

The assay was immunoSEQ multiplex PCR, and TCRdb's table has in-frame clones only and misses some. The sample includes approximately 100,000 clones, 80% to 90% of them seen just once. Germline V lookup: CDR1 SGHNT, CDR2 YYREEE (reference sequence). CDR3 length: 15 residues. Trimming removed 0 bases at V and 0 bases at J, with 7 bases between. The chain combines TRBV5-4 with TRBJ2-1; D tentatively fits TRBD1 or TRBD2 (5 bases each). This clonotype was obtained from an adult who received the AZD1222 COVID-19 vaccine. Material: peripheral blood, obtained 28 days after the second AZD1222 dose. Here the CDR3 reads CASSLGGSSYNEQFF. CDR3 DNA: TGTGCCAGCAGCTTGGGGGGGAGCTCCTACAATGAGCAGTTCTTC.